This TCR beta chain appears in the sequencing data of a study of cytomegalovirus exposure and HLA in healthy donors. On this clone: Its antigen remains unidentified.

General study results and limits: The number of N-insertions in an Asian-associated ancestry cluster was reportedly below the roughly 670-donor mean in a later analysis. Cytomegalovirus-associated status was assigned to 150 or so TCR beta chains. Immune exposure data for these donors was limited to CMV serostatus.

The germline V gene has CDR1 MNHEY and CDR2 SMNVEV (reference sequence). The CDR3 consists of 18 residues. Amplification used 60 Vbeta primers and 13 Jbeta primers. The authors' processing: The count from a later analysis was some 76 million unique TCR beta chains, 9.5 million to 11 million of them shared. The data were produced by immunoSEQ multiplex PCR, yet TCRdb's version contains in-frame clones alone and is incomplete. V and J calls plus clone size are reproduced from that table; the DNA served to infer D and trimming. The table includes some 140,000 clones, around four fifths detected once. Source material: PBMCs. The clonotype comes from a man in his thirties or forties in good health. V usage is TRBV27 and J usage is TRBJ2-5; TRBD2 aligns across 12 bases. The J call may be mistaken, given a closer DNA end match to TRBJ2-7. CDR3 DNA: TGTGCCAGCAGTTTTGGGCTAGCGGGAGGGGCGGGAGCCTACGAGCAGTACTTC. Its translation: CASSFGLAGGAGAYEQYF.